The subject of this entry is one T cell receptor (beta chain). The authors' processing: Estimation of nucleated cell counts was performed using reference gene primer amplification. Sequencing was performed with immunoSEQ multiplex PCR; in TCRdb, only in-frame clones are kept and a portion is missing. From that table come the V and J calls and clone size; the DNA was used to work out D and trimming. The table has some 240,000 clones, 84% seen once. The CDR3 is 14 residues long. V lost 2 bases and J lost 1, with 8 bases in between. CDR1 is KGHSH and CDR2 is LQKENI in the germline V gene. These data belong to a study of blood T cell repertoires in COVID-19. Across the whole study: From the United States, Italy and Spain came samples of acute and convalescent COVID-19. T cells, B-cell-depleted T cells, or PBMCs provided the cDNA or gDNA that served as material.

The sample taken for sequencing was peripheral blood. The chain couples TRBV18 to TRBJ1-2, with D possibly being TRBD1 (6 bases). The sequence was collected from a woman aged 40 to 50 who had recovered from COVID-19. The CDR3: CASSPAGVNYGYTF. The CDR3 bases are TGTGCCAGCTCACCAGCAGGGGTTAACTATGGCTACACCTTC.